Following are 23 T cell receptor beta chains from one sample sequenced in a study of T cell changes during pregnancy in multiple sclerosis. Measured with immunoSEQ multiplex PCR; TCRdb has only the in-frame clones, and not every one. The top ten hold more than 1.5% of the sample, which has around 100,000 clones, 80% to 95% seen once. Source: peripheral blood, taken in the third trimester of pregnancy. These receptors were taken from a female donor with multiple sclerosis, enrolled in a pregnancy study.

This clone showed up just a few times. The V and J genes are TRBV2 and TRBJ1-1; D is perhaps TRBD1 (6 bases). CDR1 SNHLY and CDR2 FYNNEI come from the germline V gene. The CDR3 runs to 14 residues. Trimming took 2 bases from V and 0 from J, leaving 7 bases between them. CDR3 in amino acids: CASSETGMNTEAFF. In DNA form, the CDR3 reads TGTGCCAGCAGTGAAACAGGGATGAACACTGAAGCTTTCTTT.

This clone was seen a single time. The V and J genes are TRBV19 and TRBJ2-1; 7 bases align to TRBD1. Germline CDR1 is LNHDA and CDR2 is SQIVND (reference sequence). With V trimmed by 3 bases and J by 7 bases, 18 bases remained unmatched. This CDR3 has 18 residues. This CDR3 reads CASSIRKGPGQPQNEQFF. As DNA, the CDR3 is TGTGCCAGTAGTATCCGGAAGGGACCGGGACAGCCTCAGAATGAGCAGTTCTTC.

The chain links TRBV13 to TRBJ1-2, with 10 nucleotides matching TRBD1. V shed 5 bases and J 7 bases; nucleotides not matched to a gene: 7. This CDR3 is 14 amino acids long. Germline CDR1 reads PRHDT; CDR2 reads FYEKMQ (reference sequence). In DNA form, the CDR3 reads TGTGCCAGCAGCCCAGACAGGGGGCCCGGTGGCTACACCTTC. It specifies CASSPDRGPGGYTF.

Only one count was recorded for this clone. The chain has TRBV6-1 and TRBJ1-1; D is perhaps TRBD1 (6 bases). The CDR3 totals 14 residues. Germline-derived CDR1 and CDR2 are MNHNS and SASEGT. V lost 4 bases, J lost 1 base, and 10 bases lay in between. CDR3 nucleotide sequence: TGTGCCAGCAGTGCTACCAGGGGGAACACTGAAGCTTTCTTT. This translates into CASSATRGNTEAFF.

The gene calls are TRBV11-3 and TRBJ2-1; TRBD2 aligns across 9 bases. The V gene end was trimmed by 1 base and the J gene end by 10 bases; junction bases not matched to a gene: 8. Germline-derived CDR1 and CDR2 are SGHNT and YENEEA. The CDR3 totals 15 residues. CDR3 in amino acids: CASSLGPSGVGEQFF. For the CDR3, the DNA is TGTGCCAGCAGCTTAGGCCCTAGCGGGGTGGGGGAGCAGTTCTTC.

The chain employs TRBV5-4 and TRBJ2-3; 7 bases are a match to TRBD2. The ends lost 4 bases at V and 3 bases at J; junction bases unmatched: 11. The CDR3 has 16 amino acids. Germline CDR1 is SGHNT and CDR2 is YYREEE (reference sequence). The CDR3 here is CASSTPAGGGTDTQYF. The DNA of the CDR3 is TGTGCCAGCAGCACCCCTGCCGGCGGGGGTACAGATACGCAGTATTTT. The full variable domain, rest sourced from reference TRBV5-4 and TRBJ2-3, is ETGVTQSPTHLIKTRGQQVTLRCSSQSGHNTVSWYQQALGQGPQFIFQYYREEENGRGNFPPRFSGLQFPNYSSELNVNALELDDSALYLCASSTPAGGGTDTQYFGPGTRLTVL.

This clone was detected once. The CDR3 reads CASSLRLAGVDEQYF. The DNA for the CDR3 is TGTGCCAGCAGCTTGAGGCTAGCGGGAGTCGACGAGCAGTACTTC. The chain is built from TRBV5-5 and TRBJ2-7, with TRBD2 identical over 10 bases. This CDR3 has 15 residues. CDR1 is SGHKS, CDR2 YYEKEE, per germline (reference sequence). J lost 5 bases, V lost 1 base, and 6 bases had no gene match.

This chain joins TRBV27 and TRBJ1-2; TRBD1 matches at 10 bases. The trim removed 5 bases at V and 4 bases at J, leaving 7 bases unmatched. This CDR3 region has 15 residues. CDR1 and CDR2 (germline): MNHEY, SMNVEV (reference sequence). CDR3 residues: CASSATGGKSYGYTF. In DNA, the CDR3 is TGTGCCAGCAGTGCGACAGGGGGCAAGAGCTATGGCTACACCTTC.

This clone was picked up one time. DNA for the CDR3: TGTGCCAGTCGACCGGGTCCCCAACCCTACGAGCAGTACTTC. It codes for CASRPGPQPYEQYF. The chain uses TRBV28 and TRBJ2-7; D gene uncertain. The V gene's germline CDR1 is MDHEN and CDR2 SYDVKM. The CDR3 loop spans 14 amino acids. Trimming pared 9 bases from V and 2 bases from J, leaving 17 bases between.

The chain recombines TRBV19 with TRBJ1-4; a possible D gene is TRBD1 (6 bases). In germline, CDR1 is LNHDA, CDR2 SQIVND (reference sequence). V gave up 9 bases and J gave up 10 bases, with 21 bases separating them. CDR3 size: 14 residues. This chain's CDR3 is CASEVDRRGGKLFF. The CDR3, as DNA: TGTGCCAGCGAAGTAGACAGGCGTGGCGGAAAACTGTTTTTT.

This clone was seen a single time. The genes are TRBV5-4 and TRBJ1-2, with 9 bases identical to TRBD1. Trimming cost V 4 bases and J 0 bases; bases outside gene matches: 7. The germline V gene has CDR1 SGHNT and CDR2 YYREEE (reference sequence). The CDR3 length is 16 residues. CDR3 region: CASSRTGGATNYGYTF. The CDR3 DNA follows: TGTGCCAGCAGCAGAACAGGGGGCGCGACTAACTATGGCTACACCTTC.

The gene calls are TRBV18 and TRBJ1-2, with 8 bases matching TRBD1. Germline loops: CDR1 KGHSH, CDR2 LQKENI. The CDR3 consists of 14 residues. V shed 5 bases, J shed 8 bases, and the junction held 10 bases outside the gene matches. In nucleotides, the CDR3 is TGTGCCAGCTCAGAAGGACAGGGACACTGGGGCTACACCTTC. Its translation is CASSEGQGHWGYTF.

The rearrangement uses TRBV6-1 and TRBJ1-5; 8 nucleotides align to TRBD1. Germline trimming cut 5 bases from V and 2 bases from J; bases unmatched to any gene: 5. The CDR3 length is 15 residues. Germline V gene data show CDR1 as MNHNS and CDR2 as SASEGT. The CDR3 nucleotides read TGTGCCAGCAGTATTGACAGGGGTGGCAATCAGCCCCAGCATTTT. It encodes CASSIDRGGNQPQHF.

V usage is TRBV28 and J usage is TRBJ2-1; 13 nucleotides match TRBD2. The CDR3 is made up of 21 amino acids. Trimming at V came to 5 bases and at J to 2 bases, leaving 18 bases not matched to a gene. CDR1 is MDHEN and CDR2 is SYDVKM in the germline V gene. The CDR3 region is CASSLPQFRTSGSSTYNEQFF. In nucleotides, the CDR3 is TGTGCCAGCAGTCTCCCTCAGTTTCGGACTAGCGGGAGCAGCACCTACAATGAGCAGTTCTTC. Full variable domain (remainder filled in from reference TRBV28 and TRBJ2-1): DVKVTQSSRYLVKRTGEKVFLECVQDMDHENMFWYRQDPGLGLRLIYFSYDVKMKEKGDIPEGYSVSREKKERFSLILESASTNQTSMYLCASSLPQFRTSGSSTYNEQFFGPGTRLTVL.

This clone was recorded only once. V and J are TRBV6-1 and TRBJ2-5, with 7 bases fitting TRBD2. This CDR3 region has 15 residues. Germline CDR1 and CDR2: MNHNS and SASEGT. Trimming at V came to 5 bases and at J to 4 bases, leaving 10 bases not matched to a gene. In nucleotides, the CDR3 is TGTGCCAGCAGTCCCCGCGGCGGGGGAATAGAGACCCAGTACTTC. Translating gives CASSPRGGGIETQYF.

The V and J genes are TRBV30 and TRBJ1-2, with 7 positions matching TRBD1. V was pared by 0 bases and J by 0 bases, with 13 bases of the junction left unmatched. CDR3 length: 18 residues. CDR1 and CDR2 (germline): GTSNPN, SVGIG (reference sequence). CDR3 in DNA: TGTGCCTGGAGTGTACTTGGGGGACAGCGTTCTGCTAACTATGGCTACACCTTC. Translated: CAWSVLGGQRSANYGYTF.

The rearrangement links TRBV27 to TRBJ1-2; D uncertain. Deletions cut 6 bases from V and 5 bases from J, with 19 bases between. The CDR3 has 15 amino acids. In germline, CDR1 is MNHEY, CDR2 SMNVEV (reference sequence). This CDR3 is CASSPQPSLRYGYTF. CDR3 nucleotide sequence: TGTGCCAGCAGCCCCCAGCCATCCTTGAGGTATGGCTACACCTTC.

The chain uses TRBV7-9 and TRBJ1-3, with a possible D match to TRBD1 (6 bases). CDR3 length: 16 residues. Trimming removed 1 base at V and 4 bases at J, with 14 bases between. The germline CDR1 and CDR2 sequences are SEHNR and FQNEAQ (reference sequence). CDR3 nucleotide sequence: TGTGCCAGCAGCTTAGTGGATGGGGGCAAGGGAAACACCATATATTTT. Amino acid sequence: CASSLVDGGKGNTIYF.

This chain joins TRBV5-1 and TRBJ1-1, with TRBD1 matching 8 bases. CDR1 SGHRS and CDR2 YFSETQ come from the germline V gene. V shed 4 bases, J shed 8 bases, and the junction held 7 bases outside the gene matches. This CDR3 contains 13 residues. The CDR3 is CASSVRTGSEAFF. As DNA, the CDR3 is TGCGCCAGCAGCGTCCGGACAGGGTCAGAAGCTTTCTTT.

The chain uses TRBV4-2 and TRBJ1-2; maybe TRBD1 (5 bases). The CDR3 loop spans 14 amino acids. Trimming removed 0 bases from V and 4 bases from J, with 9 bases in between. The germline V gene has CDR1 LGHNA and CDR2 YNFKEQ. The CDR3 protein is CASSQDRVGYGYTF. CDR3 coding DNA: TGTGCCAGCAGCCAAGACAGGGTTGGCTATGGCTACACCTTC.

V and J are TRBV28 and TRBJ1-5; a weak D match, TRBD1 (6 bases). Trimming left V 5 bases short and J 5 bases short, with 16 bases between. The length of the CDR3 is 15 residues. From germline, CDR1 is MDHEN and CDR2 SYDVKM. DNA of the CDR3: TGTGCCAGCAGTCTTCCTAGGGGGTTGTATCAGCCCCAGCATTTT. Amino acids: CASSLPRGLYQPQHF.

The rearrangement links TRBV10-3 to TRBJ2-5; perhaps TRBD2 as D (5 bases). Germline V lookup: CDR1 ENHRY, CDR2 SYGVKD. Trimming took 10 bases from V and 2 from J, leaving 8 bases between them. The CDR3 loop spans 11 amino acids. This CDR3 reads CATRGQETQYF. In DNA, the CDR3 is TGTGCCACCCGGGGACAAGAGACCCAGTACTTC.

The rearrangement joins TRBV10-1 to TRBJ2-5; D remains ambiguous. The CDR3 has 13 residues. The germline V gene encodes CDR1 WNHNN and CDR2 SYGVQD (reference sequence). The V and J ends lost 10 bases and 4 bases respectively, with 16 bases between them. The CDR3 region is CATPVYRAETQYF. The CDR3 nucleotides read TGCGCCACTCCGGTGTATCGAGCAGAGACCCAGTACTTC.